This T cell receptor beta chain was documented in a study of identifying expanded T cells in peripheral blood. V was pared by 10 bases and J by 0 bases, with 12 bases between. This CDR3 is 13 amino acids long. The germline gives CDR1 LNHDA, CDR2 SQIVND (reference sequence). Generated by immunoSEQ multiplex PCR, the TCRdb table keeps only in-frame clones and is missing some. This sample has 80,000 to 90,000 clones, with more than 75% found just once. The genes are TRBV19 and TRBJ1-1; D gene uncertain. The clonotype was recovered from a person between 18 and 75 years old in good health. The sample consisted of blood. The CDR3 nucleotides are TGTGCCACTTGGAGGAATCTGAACACTGAAGCTTTCTTT. Amino acid sequence: CATWRNLNTEAFF.